This T cell receptor (beta chain) was sequenced for a study of blood T cells in healthy people across ages. Whole-study findings and limits: Estimated diversity across one million T cells was deemed an underestimate.

V was shortened by 8 bases and J by 2 bases, with 12 bases between the two germline ends. The CDR3 has 13 residues. The germline gives CDR1 SGHTA, CDR2 FQGNSA. Alongside a J-beta primer mix, a sample-barcoded 5' primer served in a second PCR lasting about 7 to 12 cycles. TCRdb used MiXCR to reprocess the 5' RACE reads, holding one entry per CDR3 protein. This table has hundreds of thousands of distinct CDR3 sequences, about 52% appearing once. This clonotype was seen many times. Its antigen is as yet unknown. The TCR sequence derives from a woman aged 60 to 75 in good health. Source material: blood. The genes are TRBV7-2 and TRBJ1-2; possible D gene TRBD1, 5 bases. This CDR3 is CASSPGPNYGYTF. The CDR3 DNA reads TGTGCCAGCTCACCAGGGCCCAACTATGGCTACACCTTC. Looking up the rest from reference TRBV7-2 and TRBJ1-2 gives the full variable domain: GAGVSQSPSNKVTEKGKDVELRCDPISGHTALYWYRQSLGQGLEFLIYFQGNSAPDKSGLPSDRFSAERTGGSVSTLTIQRTQQEDSAVYLCASSPGPNYGYTFGSGTRLTVV.